This T cell receptor (beta chain) was captured in a study of shared clonotypes between healthy human individuals. Study results and caveats: Limited genetic and exposure-history diversity came from having few donors.

The V gene end was trimmed by 7 bases and the J gene end by 6 bases; junction bases not matched to a gene: 7. This CDR3 comprises 13 residues. Germline V lookup: CDR1 SNHLY, CDR2 FYNNEI. A note on this clone: Its antigen remains unidentified.

The unsorted PBMC replicate PCRs were performed with approximately 300 ng DNA, around 32,000 T cell genomes. As handled by the study authors: Filtering differed for immunoSEQ, which gave only junction sequences without quality scores. Method: immunoSEQ multiplex PCR; TCRdb's copy keeps in-frame clones and lacks some. The DNA was the basis for D and trimming; V, J and clone size are from that table. Among about 490,000 clones listed, around three quarters were seen once. For genomic DNA, unsorted samples relied on tens of millions of PBMCs. This sequence originates from a woman aged 40 to 55 in good health. Some clones in this sample may be carry-over from other donors' samples. The genes are TRBV2 and TRBJ1-2, with 8 bases fitting TRBD1. Sequenced material: PBMCs. The CDR3 region has the DNA TGTGCCAGCACACGACAGGGGATCAATGGCTACACCTTC. As protein: CASTRQGINGYTF.